Listed below are T cell receptor beta chains from one sample, sequenced in a study of T cells after yellow fever vaccination. TCRdb reanalysed the 5' RACE reads using MiXCR and keeps one entry per CDR3 protein. The data show approximately 160,000 distinct CDR3 sequences, roughly 6.2% seen once. The material sequenced was CD4+ T cells sorted from PBMCs, taken on the day of the first yellow fever vaccination. Receptors originate from a man aged 18 to 35 who received the YFV17D yellow fever vaccine. Both conserved end residues are part of each CDR3. The D gene is left open where the match is weak. The listing skips clone size in some rows; elsewhere it reads once, few, many or a size class.

size	V	J	D	length	CDR3	DNA
-	TRBV24-1	TRBJ2-1	-	12	CATSKQGYEQLF	TGTGCCACCAGCAAACAGGGATATGAGCAGCTCTTC
many	TRBV15	TRBJ1-2	-	14	CATSREAGDYGYTF	TGTGCCACCAGCAGAGAAGCAGGGGACTATGGCTACACCTTC
many	TRBV5-4	TRBJ2-5	-	14	CASSLRPYQETQYF	TGTGCCAGCAGCTTACGCCCGTACCAAGAGACCCAGTACTTC
few	TRBV9	TRBJ2-1	-	14	CASSRGGVANEQFF	TGTGCCAGCAGTCGCGGCGGGGTTGCCAATGAGCAGTTCTTC
many	TRBV7-9	TRBJ1-1	-	14	CASSLAEGGPEAFF	TGTGCCAGCAGCTTAGCGGAGGGGGGACCTGAAGCTTTCTTT
few	TRBV5-1	TRBJ2-5	-	16	CASSQSLISGQETQYF	TGCGCCAGCAGCCAATCCTTAATTTCCGGCCAAGAGACCCAGTACTTC
few	TRBV7-9	TRBJ2-1	TRBD2	17	CASSARGSSGNCNEQFF	TGTGCCAGCAGCGCAAGAGGGTCTAGCGGGAACTGCAATGAGCAGTTCTTC
few	TRBV6-2/TRBV6-3	TRBJ2-2	TRBD1	20	CASNPLGQAHPIANTGELFF	TGTGCCAGCAACCCGTTAGGACAGGCCCACCCGATCGCGAACACCGGGGAGCTGTTTTTT
few	TRBV28	TRBJ1-5	-	12	CASGGRDQPQHF	TGTGCCTCGGGGGGCAGAGATCAGCCCCAGCATTTT
many	TRBV29-1	TRBJ1-5	-	15	CSVRSQGSGNQPQHF	TGCAGCGTCCGATCCCAGGGTTCGGGCAATCAGCCCCAGCATTTT
many	TRBV12-3/TRBV12-4	TRBJ2-2	TRBD2	13	CASSLRGDGELFF	TGTGCCAGCAGTTTACGGGGGGACGGGGAGCTGTTTTTT
few	TRBV13	TRBJ2-7	TRBD2	14	CASRAGRESYEQYF	TGTGCCAGCCGGGCCGGGAGGGAGTCCTACGAGCAGTACTTC
-	TRBV12-3/TRBV12-4	TRBJ1-5	-	16	CASSLAISYGNQPQHF	TGTGCCAGCAGTTTAGCCATCTCCTATGGGAATCAGCCCCAGCATTTT
many	TRBV10-1	TRBJ2-5	TRBD2	16	CASSESVAGGRETQYF	TGCGCCAGCAGTGAGTCGGTAGCGGGGGGTCGGGAGACCCAGTACTTC
few	TRBV15	TRBJ1-3	TRBD1	15	CATSYDRALRNTIYF	TGTGCCACCAGCTACGACAGGGCGTTGAGAAACACCATATATTTT
many	TRBV13	TRBJ1-5	-	15	CASSLGTRGNQPQHF	TGTGCCAGCAGCCTAGGGACTCGGGGCAATCAGCCCCAGCATTTT
-	TRBV9	TRBJ2-7	-	15	CASSYTGIQGSEQYF	TGTGCCAGCAGCTACACCGGGATCCAAGGGAGCGAGCAGTACTTC
many	TRBV2	TRBJ2-5	-	13	CASNRQEQETQYF	TGTGCCAGCAACCGACAGGAACAAGAGACCCAGTACTTC
many	TRBV20-1	TRBJ1-1	-	14	CSARWGRVNTEAFF	TGCAGTGCTAGGTGGGGGCGGGTAAACACTGAAGCTTTCTTT
many	TRBV5-1	TRBJ2-1	TRBD1	16	CASSLVLGTEYNEQFF	TGCGCCAGCAGCTTGGTCCTCGGGACAGAATACAATGAGCAGTTCTTC